What follows describes a single TCR beta chain. The record originates from a study of shared T cell receptors in the human thymus. Per germline, CDR1 SGHAT and CDR2 FQNNGV. This CDR3 has 17 residues. The ends lost 1 base at V and 6 bases at J; junction bases unmatched: 13. Sequencing used immunoSEQ multiplex PCR; TCRdb keeps in-frame clones, though not all of them. The data hold roughly 710,000 clones, with 75% to 90% observed a single time. The sample was also linked to a second study, of human thymus T cells.

V usage is TRBV11-2 and J usage is TRBJ2-3; the match to TRBD2 covers 7 bases. The source is a girl under three years old with a congenital heart defect. Sequenced material: thymocytes. DNA for the CDR3: TGTGCCAGCAGCTTAGTAAGCCTAGCGGAGGTGGAGGATACGCAGTATTTT. Its protein product is CASSLVSLAEVEDTQYF.